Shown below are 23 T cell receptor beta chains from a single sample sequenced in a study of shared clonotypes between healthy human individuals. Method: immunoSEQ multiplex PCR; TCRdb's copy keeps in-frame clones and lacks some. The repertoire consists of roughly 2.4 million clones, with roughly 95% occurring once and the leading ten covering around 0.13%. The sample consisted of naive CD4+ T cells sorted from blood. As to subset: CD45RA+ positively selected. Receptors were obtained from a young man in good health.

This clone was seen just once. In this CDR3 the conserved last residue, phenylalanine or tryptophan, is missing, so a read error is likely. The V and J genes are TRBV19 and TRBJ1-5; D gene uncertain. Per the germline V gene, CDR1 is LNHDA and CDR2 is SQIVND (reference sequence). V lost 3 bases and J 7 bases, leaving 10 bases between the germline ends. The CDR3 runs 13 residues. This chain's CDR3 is CASSISGFQPQHL. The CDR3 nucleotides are TGTGCCAGTAGTATTTCCGGGTTCCAGCCCCAGCATCTT.

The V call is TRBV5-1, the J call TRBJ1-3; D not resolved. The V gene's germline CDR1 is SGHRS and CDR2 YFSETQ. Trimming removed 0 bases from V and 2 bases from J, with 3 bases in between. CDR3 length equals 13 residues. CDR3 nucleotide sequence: TGCGCCAGCAGCTTGGGGGCTGGAAACACCATATATTTT. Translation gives CASSLGAGNTIYF. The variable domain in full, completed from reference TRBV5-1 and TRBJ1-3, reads KAGVTQTPRYLIKTRGQQVTLSCSPISGHRSVSWYQQTPGQGLQFLFEYFSETQRNKGNFPGRFSGRQFSNSRSEMNVSTLELGDSALYLCASSLGAGNTIYFGEGSWLTVV.

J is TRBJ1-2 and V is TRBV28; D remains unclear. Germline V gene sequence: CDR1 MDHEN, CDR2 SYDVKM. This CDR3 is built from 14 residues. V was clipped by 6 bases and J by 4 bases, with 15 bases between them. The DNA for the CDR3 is TGTGCCAGCAGCCTTCCCGACGCGCCCTATGGCTACACCTTC. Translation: CASSLPDAPYGYTF.

The CDR3 DNA follows: TGCGCCAGCAGTGAGTCGGGGACAGGGCGGGCGGCACCCCTCCACTTT. Amino acid sequence: CASSESGTGRAAPLHF. This rearrangement joins TRBV10-2 to TRBJ1-6; TRBD1 matches 9 bases. The germline CDR1 and CDR2 sequences are WSHSY and SAAADI. This CDR3 comprises 16 residues. Germline trimming cut 0 bases from V and 11 bases from J; bases unmatched to any gene: 8.

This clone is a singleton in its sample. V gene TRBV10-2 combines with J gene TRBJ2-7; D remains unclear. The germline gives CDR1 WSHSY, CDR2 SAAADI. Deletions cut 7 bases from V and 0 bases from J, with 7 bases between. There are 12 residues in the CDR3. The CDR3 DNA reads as TGCGCCAGCATGAGCAGCTCCTACGAGCAGTACTTC. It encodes CASMSSSYEQYF.

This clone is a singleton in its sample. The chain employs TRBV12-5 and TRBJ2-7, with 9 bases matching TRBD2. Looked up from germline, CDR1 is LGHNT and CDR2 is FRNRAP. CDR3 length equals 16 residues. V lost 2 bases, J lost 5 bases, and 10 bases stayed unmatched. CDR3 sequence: CASGLTAGGPVHEQYF. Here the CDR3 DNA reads TGTGCTAGTGGTTTGACCGCGGGAGGGCCTGTCCACGAGCAGTACTTC.

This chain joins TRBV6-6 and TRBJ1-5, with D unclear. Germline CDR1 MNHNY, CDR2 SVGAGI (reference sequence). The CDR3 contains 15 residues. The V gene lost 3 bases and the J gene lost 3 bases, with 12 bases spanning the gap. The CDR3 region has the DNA TGTGCCAGCAGTTATTGGCAGGCTATCAATCAGCCCCAGCATTTT. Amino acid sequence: CASSYWQAINQPQHF.

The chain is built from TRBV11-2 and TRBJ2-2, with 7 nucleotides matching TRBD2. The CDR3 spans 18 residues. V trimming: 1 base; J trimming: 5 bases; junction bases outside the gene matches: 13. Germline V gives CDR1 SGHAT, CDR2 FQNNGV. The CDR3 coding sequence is TGTGCCAGCAGCTTAGGGTCTTTGAGTGTAGCGGGTACCGGGGAGCTGTTTTTT. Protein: CASSLGSLSVAGTGELFF.

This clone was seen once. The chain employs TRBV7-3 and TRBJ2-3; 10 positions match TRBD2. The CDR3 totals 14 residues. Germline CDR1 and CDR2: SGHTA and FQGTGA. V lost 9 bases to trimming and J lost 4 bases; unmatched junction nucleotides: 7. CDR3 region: CASKLAGGSDTQYF. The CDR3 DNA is TGTGCCAGTAAATTAGCGGGGGGATCAGATACGCAGTATTTT.

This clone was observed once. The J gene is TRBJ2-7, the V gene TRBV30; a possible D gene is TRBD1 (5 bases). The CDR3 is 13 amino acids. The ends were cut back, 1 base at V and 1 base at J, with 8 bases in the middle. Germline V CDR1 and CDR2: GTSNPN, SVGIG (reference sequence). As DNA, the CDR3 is TGTGCCTGGAGTGGACAGAGATCCTACGAGCAGTACTTC. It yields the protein CAWSGQRSYEQYF.

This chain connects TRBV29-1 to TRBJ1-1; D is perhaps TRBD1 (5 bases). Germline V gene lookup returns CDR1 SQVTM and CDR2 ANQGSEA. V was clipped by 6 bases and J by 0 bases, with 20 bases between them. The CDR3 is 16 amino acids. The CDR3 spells CSVQPTDRDLNTEAFF. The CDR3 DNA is TGCAGCGTGCAACCTACTGACCGGGACCTGAACACTGAAGCTTTCTTT.

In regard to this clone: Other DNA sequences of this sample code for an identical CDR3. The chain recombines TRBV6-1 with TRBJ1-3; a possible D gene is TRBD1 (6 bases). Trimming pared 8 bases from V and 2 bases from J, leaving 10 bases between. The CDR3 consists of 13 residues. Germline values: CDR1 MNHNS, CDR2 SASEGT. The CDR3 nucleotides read TGTGCCAGCTCTGGGGGGCCTGGAAACACCATATATTTT. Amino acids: CASSGGPGNTIYF.

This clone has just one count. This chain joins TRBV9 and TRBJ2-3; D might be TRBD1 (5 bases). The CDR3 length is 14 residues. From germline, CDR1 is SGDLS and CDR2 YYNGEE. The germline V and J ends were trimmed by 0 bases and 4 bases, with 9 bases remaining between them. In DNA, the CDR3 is TGTGCCAGCAGCGTAGCCCAGGGCTCAGATACGCAGTATTTT. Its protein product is CASSVAQGSDTQYF.

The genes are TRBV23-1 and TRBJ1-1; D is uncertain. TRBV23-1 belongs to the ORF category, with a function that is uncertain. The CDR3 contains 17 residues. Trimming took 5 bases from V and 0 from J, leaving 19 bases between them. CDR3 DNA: TGCGCCAGCAGTAATCAATTCTTATTAGGGTTGAACACTGAAGCTTTCTTT. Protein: CASSNQFLLGLNTEAFF.

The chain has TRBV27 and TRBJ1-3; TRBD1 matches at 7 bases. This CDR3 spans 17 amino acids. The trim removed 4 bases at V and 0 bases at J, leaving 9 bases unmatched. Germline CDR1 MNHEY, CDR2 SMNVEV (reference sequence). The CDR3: CASSSGTAALSGNTIYF. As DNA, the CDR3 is TGTGCCAGCAGTTCCGGGACAGCCGCACTCTCTGGAAACACCATATATTTT.

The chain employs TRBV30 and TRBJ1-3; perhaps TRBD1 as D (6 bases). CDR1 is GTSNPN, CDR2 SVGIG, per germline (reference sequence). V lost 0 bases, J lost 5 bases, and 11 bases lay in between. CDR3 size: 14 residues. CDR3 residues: CAWSVLQGRNTIYF. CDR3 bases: TGTGCCTGGAGTGTACTCCAGGGGAGAAACACCATATATTTT.

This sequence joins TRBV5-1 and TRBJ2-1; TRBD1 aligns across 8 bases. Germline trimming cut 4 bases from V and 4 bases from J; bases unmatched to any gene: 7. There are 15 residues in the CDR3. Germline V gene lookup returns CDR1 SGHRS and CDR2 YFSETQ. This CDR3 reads CASSQDRAEYNEQFF. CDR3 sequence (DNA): TGCGCCAGCAGCCAGGACAGGGCCGAGTACAATGAGCAGTTCTTC. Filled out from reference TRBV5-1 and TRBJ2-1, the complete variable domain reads KAGVTQTPRYLIKTRGQQVTLSCSPISGHRSVSWYQQTPGQGLQFLFEYFSETQRNKGNFPGRFSGRQFSNSRSEMNVSTLELGDSALYLCASSQDRAEYNEQFFGPGTRLTVL.

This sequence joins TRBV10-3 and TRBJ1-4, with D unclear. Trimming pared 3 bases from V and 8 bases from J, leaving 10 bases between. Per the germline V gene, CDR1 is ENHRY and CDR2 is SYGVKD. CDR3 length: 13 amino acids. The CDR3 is CAISDMGGEKLFF. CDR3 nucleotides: TGTGCCATCAGTGATATGGGCGGCGAAAAACTGTTTTTT.

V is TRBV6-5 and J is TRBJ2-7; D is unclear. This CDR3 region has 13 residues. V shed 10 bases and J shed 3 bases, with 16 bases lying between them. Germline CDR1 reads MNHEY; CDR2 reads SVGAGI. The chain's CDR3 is CATSSNHDYEQYF. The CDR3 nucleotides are TGTGCCACCTCCTCAAACCATGACTACGAGCAGTACTTC.

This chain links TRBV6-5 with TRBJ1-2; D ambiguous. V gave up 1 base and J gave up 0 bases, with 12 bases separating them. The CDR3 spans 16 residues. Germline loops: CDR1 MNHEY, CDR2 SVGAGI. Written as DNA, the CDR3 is TGTGCCAGCAGTTACTTAGATAGGCCAACTAACTATGGCTACACCTTC. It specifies CASSYLDRPTNYGYTF.

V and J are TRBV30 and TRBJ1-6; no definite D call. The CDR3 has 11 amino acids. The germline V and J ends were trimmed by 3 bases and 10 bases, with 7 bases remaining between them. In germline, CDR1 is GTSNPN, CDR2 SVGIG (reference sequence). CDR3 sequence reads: CAWSDGSPLHF. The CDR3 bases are TGTGCCTGGAGCGATGGGTCACCCCTCCACTTT.

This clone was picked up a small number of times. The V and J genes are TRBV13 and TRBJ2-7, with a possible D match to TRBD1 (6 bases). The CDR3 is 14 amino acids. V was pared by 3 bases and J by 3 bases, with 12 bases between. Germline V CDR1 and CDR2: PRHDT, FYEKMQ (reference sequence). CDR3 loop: CASSLVGTRYEQYF. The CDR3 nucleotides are TGTGCCAGCAGCTTGGTGGGGACACGCTACGAGCAGTACTTC.

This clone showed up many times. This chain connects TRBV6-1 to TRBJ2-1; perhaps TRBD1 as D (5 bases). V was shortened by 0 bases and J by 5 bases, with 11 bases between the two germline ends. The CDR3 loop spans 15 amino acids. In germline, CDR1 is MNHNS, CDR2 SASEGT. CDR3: CASSEAQGLNNEQFF. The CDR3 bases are TGTGCCAGCAGTGAAGCGCAGGGATTGAACAATGAGCAGTTCTTC.